This T cell receptor beta chain comes out of a study of CD8 T cells in ankylosing spondylitis. General observations from the study: What appeared characteristic of ankylosing spondylitis blood was a TCR beta motif of eight or nine highly homologous variants. It was reported that disease-linked clones were significantly enriched in matched ankylosing spondylitis synovial fluid.

The CDR3 sequence is 13 residues long. The V end lost 7 bases, the J end lost 2 bases, and 8 bases lay between the germline ends. Germline V lookup: CDR1 SEHNR, CDR2 FQNEAQ (reference sequence). About this clonotype itself: Its antigen is as yet unknown.

Each CDR3 protein gets one entry after TCRdb re-called the 5' RACE reads with MiXCR. The sample contains fewer than 650,000 distinct CDR3 sequences, about 13% of which appear only once. The sample taken for sequencing was blood, either unsorted or a sorted T cell fraction (not recorded which). This chain joins TRBV7-9 and TRBJ1-4; a possible D gene is TRBD1 (5 bases). The receptor was isolated from a male donor with ankylosing spondylitis. This chain's CDR3 is CASKGATNEKLFF. The DNA for the CDR3 is TGTGCCAGCAAAGGGGCCACTAATGAAAAACTGTTTTTT.